The 10 T cell receptor beta chains given below trace back to one sample, sequenced in a study of PD-1 blockade in mismatch repair-deficient tumors. TCRdb keeps only in-frame clones here, not all; method: immunoSEQ multiplex PCR. The sample lists about 19,000 clones; about four fifths were seen once. The material sequenced was PBMCs, taken 52 weeks after starting pembrolizumab. Every receptor here comes from an adult with mismatch repair-deficient cancer.

The chain carries TRBV28 and TRBJ1-4, with D hard to call. Germline CDR1 MDHEN, CDR2 SYDVKM. CDR3 length: 15 amino acids. Trimming left V 3 bases short and J 11 bases short, with 19 bases between. CDR3 nucleotide sequence: TGTGCCAGCAGTTTTAACGCAGTGTCGAGAGGGAAACTGTTTTTT. This translates into CASSFNAVSRGKLFF. Full variable domain (rest looked up from reference TRBV28 and TRBJ1-4): DVKVTQSSRYLVKRTGEKVFLECVQDMDHENMFWYRQDPGLGLRLIYFSYDVKMKEKGDIPEGYSVSREKKERFSLILESASTNQTSMYLCASSFNAVSRGKLFFGSGTQLSVL.

This clone was seen a handful of times. The rearrangement joins TRBV7-6 to TRBJ2-7, with 8 bases fitting TRBD1. The germline gives CDR1 SGHVS, CDR2 FNYEAQ. Trimming took 3 bases from V and 3 from J; bases not matched to a gene: 1. The CDR3 loop spans 13 amino acids. The CDR3 spells CASSFDRGYEQYF. The CDR3 bases are TGTGCCAGCAGCTTCGACAGGGGCTACGAGCAGTACTTC.

V usage is TRBV5-1 and J usage is TRBJ2-5; 7 bases agree with TRBD2. CDR3 length: 16 amino acids. Germline values: CDR1 SGHRS, CDR2 YFSETQ. Unmatched junction bases numbered 11, after V lost 2 bases and J lost 4 bases. CDR3 bases: TGCGCCAGCAGCTTTTACCCGGGAGGATCCCCAGAGACCCAGTACTTC. Residues: CASSFYPGGSPETQYF.

The gene calls are TRBV2 and TRBJ2-2; D gene uncertain. The germline CDR1 and CDR2 sequences are SNHLY and FYNNEI. The CDR3 loop spans 14 amino acids. With 7 bases removed from V and 3 bases from J, the gap between germline ends came to 12 bases. The CDR3 nucleotides are TGTGCCAGCACCGTTCTAGTGCACACCGGGGAGCTGTTTTTT. Encoded protein: CASTVLVHTGELFF.

The genes are TRBV5-6 and TRBJ2-5, with 8 bases identical to TRBD2. CDR3 size: 15 residues. Germline V gives CDR1 SGHDT, CDR2 YYEEEE. With 3 bases clipped from V and 4 bases from J, the junction kept 8 bases outside the gene matches. The CDR3 loop reads CASSSATAGGETQYF. CDR3 nucleotides: TGTGCCAGCAGCTCCGCAACGGCGGGAGGAGAGACCCAGTACTTC.

The chain joins TRBV4-2 to TRBJ2-6; tentative D call: TRBD1 (5 bases). The germline V gene encodes CDR1 LGHNA and CDR2 YNFKEQ. The CDR3 covers 16 residues. Trimming pared 0 bases from V and 2 bases from J, leaving 8 bases between. In DNA, the CDR3 is TGTGCCAGCAGCCAAGATCTAGGGGCTGGGGCCAACGTCCTGACTTTC. It yields the protein CASSQDLGAGANVLTF.

This clone showed up just once. V and J are TRBV5-1 and TRBJ2-1, with 9 bases identical to TRBD1. Germline V gene lookup returns CDR1 SGHRS and CDR2 YFSETQ. CDR3 size: 15 residues. With 0 bases clipped from V and 5 bases from J, the junction kept 3 bases outside the gene matches. The CDR3 region is CASSLEGQGDNEQFF. The CDR3 bases are TGCGCCAGCAGCTTGGAGGGACAGGGCGACAATGAGCAGTTCTTC. Based on the CDR3 plus reference TRBV5-1 and TRBJ2-1, the full variable domain is KAGVTQTPRYLIKTRGQQVTLSCSPISGHRSVSWYQQTPGQGLQFLFEYFSETQRNKGNFPGRFSGRQFSNSRSEMNVSTLELGDSALYLCASSLEGQGDNEQFFGPGTRLTVL.

This clone was found once. V and J are TRBV19 and TRBJ1-3, with 7 bases that match TRBD1. Germline-derived CDR1 and CDR2 are LNHDA and SQIVND (reference sequence). The length of the CDR3 is 14 residues. The V gene end was trimmed by 6 bases and the J gene end by 2 bases; junction bases not matched to a gene: 4. CDR3 sequence (DNA): TGTGCCAGTAGCCCAGGGGGAACTGGAAACACCATATATTTT. It is translated as CASSPGGTGNTIYF.

The V gene is TRBV10-1, the J gene TRBJ2-1; 15 nucleotides align to TRBD2. The CDR3 extends over 18 amino acids. Germline assignment: CDR1 WNHNN and CDR2 SYGVQD (reference sequence). The trim removed 8 bases at V and 0 bases at J, leaving 8 bases unmatched. DNA for the CDR3: TGCGCCAGCGGAAAAGGGACTAGCGGGAGGTCCTCCTACAATGAGCAGTTCTTC. It yields the protein CASGKGTSGRSSYNEQFF.

This chain connects TRBV5-1 to TRBJ1-3; tentative D call: TRBD1 (6 bases). The germline V and J ends were trimmed by 4 bases and 6 bases, with 14 bases remaining between them. The CDR3 has 14 amino acids. The germline CDR1 and CDR2 sequences are SGHRS and YFSETQ. CDR3 protein: CASSPGQPLNTIYF. As DNA, the CDR3 is TGCGCCAGCAGCCCCGGACAGCCTCTAAACACCATATATTTT.